Reported below is one T cell receptor (beta chain). The sample holds many counts of this clonotype. The specificity of this receptor is unknown. No base quality information exists; no much larger clone differs at one position. The listed sequencing device is Illumina HiSeq 2500. First-strand cDNA was synthesized with Superscript III and a set of TRAV- and TRBV-specific primers, covering both TCRalpha and TCRbeta chains. A roughly 21-cycle PCR with Phusion amplified the TCRs, pairing a constant-region primer with the adapter that was attached to the V primers. The isolated mRNA was amplified using the MessageAmp II aRNA Amplification Kit, with in vitro transcription performed for approximately 15 hours at 37 degrees C. mRNA for TCR sequencing was isolated with the Dynabeads mRNA DIRECT Purification Kit. Indexed Illumina adapters were added in a second approximately 25-cycle Phusion PCR, and the resulting products were purified with AMPure XP beads. As for the authors' bioinformatics: Custom Perl scripts pooled TCR sequences encoding the same protein, removed out-of-frame sequences and computed each clonotype's abundance. Any TCR sequence backed by just one read was left out of the analysis. Among the metrics used to describe the repertoires were Shannon entropy, Gini index, clonality, richness, and the frequency of TCRs shared between repertoires. The raw public data were reprocessed by TCRdb itself: fastp quality trimming at Q25, MiXCR clonotype calling, in-frame beta chains only. Every distinct CDR3 protein forms one entry, paired with its most common genes and DNA. The V and J calls shown here were made by TCRdb, not taken from the authors' results. The sample table shows some 100,000 distinct CDR3 sequences, and around 20% are seen once. The ten largest make up about 4% of the sample.

According to the study, the label for this sample's time point signals: after trial treatment. The treatment or condition label on this specimen signifies: LDRT plus nivolumab, ipilimumab, low-dose cyclophosphamide and aspirin (RACIN trial). The donors came from RACIN, which was a single-arm phase I dose-escalation trial that paired nivolumab and ipilimumab with aspirin, low-dose cyclophosphamide and low-dose radiotherapy. Eligible patients had advanced, TIL-negative solid tumors. The data were obtained in a study of low-dose radiotherapy and immunotherapy resistance in tumors (dated by TCRdb to the early 2020s). Background on the whole study: Cohort 1 received 0.5 Gy per fraction every 2 weeks, with a prescribed total PTV dose of 6.5 Gy. Patients in Cohort 2 were given 1 Gy per fraction every two weeks, for a total of 13 Gy across 26 weeks. Patients were given nivolumab as a 240 mg flat dose every two weeks and ipilimumab at 1 mg/kg every six weeks, with both drugs delivered intravenously. Intravenous cyclophosphamide at 200 mg/m2 was administered every two weeks, one day ahead of each radiation and immunotherapy administration. Starting on cycle 1 day 1, patients took 300 mg of aspirin by mouth once a day for four cycles. No randomization into treatment groups was done for the people taking part in the trial. The translational analysis covered eight patients: three from the first dose cohort and the first five from the second dose cohort.

Between the V and J ends, shortened by 2 bases and 0 bases respectively, the junction contains 9 bases. CDR1 and CDR2 (SGDLS, YYNGEE) derive from the germline V gene. The CDR3 has 15 amino acids, counting the end cysteine and phenylalanine. Only the CDR3 part of the read is kept: 45 bases, read in frame from the first base. The clonotype comes from a male donor with prostate cancer. Sequencing was performed on PBMCs, taken after low-dose radiotherapy plus immunotherapy. The chain links TRBV9 with TRBJ1-3, with a weak D call of TRBD1 (5 bases match). The CDR3 protein: CASSVTDSSGNTIYF. In nucleotides, the sequence is TGTGCCAGCAGCGTTACCGACAGCTCTGGAAACACCATATATTTT.